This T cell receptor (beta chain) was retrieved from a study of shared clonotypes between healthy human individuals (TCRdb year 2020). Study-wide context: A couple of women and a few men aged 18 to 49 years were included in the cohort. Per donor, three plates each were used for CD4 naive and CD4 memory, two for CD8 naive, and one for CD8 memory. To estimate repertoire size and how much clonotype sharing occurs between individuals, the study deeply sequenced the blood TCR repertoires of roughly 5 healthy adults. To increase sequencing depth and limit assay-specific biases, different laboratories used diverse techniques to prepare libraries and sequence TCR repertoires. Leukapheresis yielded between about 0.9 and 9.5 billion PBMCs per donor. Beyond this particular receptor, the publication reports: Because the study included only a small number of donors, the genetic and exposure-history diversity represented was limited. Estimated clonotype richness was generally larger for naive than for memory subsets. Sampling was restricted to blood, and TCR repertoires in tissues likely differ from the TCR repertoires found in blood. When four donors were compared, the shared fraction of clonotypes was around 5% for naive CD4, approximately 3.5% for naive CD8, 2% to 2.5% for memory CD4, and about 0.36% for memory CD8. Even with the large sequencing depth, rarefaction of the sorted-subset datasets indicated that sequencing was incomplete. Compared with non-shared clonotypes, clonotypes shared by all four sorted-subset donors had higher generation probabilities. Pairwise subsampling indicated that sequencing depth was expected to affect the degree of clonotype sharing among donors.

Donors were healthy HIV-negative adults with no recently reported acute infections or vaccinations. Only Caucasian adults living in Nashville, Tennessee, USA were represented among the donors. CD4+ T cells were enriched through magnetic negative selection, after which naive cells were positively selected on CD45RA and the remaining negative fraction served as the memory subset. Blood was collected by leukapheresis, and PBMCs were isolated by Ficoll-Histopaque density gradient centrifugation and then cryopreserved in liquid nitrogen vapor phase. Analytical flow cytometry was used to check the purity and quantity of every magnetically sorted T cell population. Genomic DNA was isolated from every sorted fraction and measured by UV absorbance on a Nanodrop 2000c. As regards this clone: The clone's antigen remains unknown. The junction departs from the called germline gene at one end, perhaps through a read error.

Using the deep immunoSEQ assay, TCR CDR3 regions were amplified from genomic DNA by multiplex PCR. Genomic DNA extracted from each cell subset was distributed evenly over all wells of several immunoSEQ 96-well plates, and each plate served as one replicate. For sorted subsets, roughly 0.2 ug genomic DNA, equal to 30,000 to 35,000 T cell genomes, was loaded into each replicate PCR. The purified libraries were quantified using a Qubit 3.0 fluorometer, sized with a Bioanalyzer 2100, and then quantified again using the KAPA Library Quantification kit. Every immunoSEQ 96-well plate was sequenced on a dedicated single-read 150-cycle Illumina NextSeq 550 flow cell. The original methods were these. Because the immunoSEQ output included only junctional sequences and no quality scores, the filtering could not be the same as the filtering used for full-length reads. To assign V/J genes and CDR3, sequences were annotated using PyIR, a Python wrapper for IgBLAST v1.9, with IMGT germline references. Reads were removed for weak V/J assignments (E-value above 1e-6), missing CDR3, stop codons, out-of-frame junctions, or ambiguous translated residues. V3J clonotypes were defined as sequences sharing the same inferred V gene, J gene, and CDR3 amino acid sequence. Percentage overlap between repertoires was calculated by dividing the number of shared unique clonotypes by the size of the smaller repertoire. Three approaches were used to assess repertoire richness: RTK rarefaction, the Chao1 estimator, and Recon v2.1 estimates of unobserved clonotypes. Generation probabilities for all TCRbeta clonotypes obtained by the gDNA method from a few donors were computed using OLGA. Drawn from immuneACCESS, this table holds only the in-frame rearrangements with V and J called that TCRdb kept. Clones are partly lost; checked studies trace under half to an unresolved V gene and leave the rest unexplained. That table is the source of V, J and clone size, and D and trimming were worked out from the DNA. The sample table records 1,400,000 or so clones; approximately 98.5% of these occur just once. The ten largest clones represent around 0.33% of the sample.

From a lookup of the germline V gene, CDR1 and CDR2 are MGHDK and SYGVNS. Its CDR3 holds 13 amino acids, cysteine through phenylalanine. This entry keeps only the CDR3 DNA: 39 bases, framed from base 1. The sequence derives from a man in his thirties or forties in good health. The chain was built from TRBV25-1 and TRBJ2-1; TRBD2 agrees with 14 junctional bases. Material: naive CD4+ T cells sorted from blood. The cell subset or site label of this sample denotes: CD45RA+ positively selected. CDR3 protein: CASTGTSGSILLF. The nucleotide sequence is TGTGCCAGCACCGGGACTAGCGGGAGTATATTGCTCTTC.